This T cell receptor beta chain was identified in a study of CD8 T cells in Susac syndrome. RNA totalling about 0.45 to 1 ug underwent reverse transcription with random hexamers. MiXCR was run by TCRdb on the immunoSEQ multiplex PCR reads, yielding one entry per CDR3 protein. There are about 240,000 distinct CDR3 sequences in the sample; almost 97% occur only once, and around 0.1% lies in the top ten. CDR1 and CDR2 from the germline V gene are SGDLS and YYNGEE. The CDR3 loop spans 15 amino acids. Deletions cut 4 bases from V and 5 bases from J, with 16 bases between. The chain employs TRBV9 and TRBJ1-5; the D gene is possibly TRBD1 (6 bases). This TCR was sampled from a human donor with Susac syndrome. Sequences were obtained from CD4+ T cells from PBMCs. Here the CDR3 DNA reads TGTGCCAGCAGCCGAGGGGAGGGACAATATCAGCCCCAGCATTTT. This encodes CASSRGEGQYQPQHF.